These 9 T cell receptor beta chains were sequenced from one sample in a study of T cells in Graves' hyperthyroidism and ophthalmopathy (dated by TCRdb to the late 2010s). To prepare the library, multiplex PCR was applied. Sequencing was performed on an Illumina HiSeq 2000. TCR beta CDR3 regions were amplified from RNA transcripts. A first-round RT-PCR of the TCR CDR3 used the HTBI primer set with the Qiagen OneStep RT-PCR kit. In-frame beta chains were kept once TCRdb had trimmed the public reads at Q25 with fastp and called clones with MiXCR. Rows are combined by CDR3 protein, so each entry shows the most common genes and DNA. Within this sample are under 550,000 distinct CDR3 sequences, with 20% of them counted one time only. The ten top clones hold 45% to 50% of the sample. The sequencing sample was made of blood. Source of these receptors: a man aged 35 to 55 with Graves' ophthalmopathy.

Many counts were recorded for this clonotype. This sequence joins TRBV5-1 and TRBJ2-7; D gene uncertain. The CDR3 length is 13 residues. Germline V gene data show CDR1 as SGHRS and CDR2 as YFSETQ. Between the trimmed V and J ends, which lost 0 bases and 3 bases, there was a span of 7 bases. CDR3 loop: CASSLASHYEQYF. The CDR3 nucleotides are TGCGCCAGCAGCTTGGCCAGCCACTACGAGCAGTACTTC.

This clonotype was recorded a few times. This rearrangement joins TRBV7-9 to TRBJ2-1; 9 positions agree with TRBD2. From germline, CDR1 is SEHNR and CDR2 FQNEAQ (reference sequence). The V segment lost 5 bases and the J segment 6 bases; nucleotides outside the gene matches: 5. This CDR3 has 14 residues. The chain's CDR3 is CASSARLAVNEQFF. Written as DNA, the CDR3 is TGTGCCAGCAGCGCCCGACTAGCGGTCAATGAGCAGTTCTTC.

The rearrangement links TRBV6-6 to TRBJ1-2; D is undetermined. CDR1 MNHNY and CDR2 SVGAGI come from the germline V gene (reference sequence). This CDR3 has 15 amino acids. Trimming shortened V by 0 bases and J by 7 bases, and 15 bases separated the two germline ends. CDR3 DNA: TGTGCCAGCAGTTACTCCGGGGAGACAATGCGTGGCTACACCTTC. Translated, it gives CASSYSGETMRGYTF.

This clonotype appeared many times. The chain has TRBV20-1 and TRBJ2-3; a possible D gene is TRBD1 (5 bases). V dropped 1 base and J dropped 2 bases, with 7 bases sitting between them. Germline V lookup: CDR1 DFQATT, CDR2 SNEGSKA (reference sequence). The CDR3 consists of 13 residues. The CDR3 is CSARGTLTDTQYF. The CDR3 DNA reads TGCAGTGCTAGAGGGACACTCACAGATACGCAGTATTTT.

DNA of the CDR3: TGCGCCAGCGCTTACTCTTCCGTTAATGAAAAACTGTTTTTT. This translates into CASAYSSVNEKLFF. The J gene is TRBJ1-4, the V gene TRBV5-1; D unresolved. Trimming pared 7 bases from V and 4 bases from J, leaving 14 bases between. Germline V lookup: CDR1 SGHRS, CDR2 YFSETQ. This CDR3 contains 14 residues.

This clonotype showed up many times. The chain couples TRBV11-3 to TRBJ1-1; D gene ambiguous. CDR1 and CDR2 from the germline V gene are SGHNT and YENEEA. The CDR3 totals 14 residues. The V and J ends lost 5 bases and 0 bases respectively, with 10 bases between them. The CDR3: CASSRHQLNTEAFF. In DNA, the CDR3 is TGTGCCAGCAGCCGACACCAACTGAACACTGAAGCTTTCTTT.

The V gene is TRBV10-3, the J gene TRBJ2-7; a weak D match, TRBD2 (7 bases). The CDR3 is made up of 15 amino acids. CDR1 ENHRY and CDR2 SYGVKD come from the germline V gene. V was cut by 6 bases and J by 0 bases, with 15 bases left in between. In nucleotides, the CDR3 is TGTGCCATCAGGGGAGGGGGTAAAAGCTCCTACGAGCAGTACTTC. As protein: CAIRGGGKSSYEQYF.

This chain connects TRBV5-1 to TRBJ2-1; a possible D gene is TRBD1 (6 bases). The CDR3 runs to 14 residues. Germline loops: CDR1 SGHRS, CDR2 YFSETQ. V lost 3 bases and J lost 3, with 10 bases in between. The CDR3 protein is CASSSQGNYNEQFF. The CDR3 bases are TGCGCCAGCAGCTCCCAGGGGAACTACAATGAGCAGTTCTTC. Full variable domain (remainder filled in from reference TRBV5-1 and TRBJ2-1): KAGVTQTPRYLIKTRGQQVTLSCSPISGHRSVSWYQQTPGQGLQFLFEYFSETQRNKGNFPGRFSGRQFSNSRSEMNVSTLELGDSALYLCASSSQGNYNEQFFGPGTRLTVL.

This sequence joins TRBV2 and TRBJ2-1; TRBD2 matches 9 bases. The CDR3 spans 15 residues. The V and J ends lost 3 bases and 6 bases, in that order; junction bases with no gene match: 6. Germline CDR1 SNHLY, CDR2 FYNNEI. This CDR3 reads CASSEGLAGFNEQFF. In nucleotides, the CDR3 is TGTGCCAGCAGTGAGGGCCTAGCGGGGTTCAATGAGCAGTTCTTC.